This T cell receptor beta chain is drawn from a study of blood T cell repertoires in COVID-19 (dated by TCRdb to 2020 to 2022). For the wider study: Samples covering the acute and convalescent phases of COVID-19 were provided by collaborators in the United States, Italy and Spain. The prospective study material was composed of cDNA or gDNA derived from T cells, B-cell-depleted T cells, or PBMCs. Subjects who had been exposed to COVID-19, were actively infected with it, or had recovered from it provided the deeply sampled blood TCRbeta repertoires that made up the dataset. The repertoires were released in a freely available public database intended as a resource for research on the immune response to SARS-CoV-2. Samples came from the ongoing ImmuneRACE study (first 160 participants) plus 1,254 subjects from 6 global collaborators. A de-identified subject ID, COVID-19 status, age in years and sex were almost always included in the sample metadata. Where available, HLA class I and class II types were obtained from metadata supplied by the sample provider rather than from assay-based typing. The study at large found these results: The amount of clinical and demographic metadata varied by source and participant and was provided uncurated.

Whole blood was collected in K2EDTA tubes by collaborating institutions according to the institutions' own protocols. For TCRbeta analysis, collaborator samples were shipped as frozen whole blood, as isolated PBMCs, or as DNA extracted from either sample type. A note on this clone: Its antigen has not been determined. No per-base quality is available; no much larger clone lies one base away.

TCRbeta CDR3 regions were amplified from genomic DNA by means of the immunoSEQ Assay, a bias-controlled multiplex PCR. From the authors' description of their analysis: The number of nucleated cells in each sample was estimated from the amplification of reference gene primers within the assay. To quantify the absolute abundance of each unique TCRbeta CDR3 rearrangement, sequence reads were collapsed and filtered. Productive Simpson clonality was computed per sample as the square root of Simpson's diversity index over productive rearrangements. TCRdb re-hosts the immuneACCESS table, in-frame sequences only. Its copies lack some clones; in the studies checked, an unresolved V gene accounts for under half of them, and the cause for the rest is not known. V and J calls and clone size follow that table, whereas D and trimming were derived from the DNA. Within this sample are approximately 75,000 clones, with approximately 82% of them counted one time only. Of the sample, roughly 7.3% is held by the ten largest clones.

Specimen: peripheral blood. The receptor was derived from a human donor in a cohort sampled during active COVID-19.

CDR3 protein: CASSYLGGRTNTEAFF. The DNA reads TGTGCCAGCAGTTACTTGGGGGGAAGGACGAACACTGAAGCTTTCTTT. The chain was built from TRBV6-2 or TRBV6-3 and TRBJ1-1, and perhaps TRBD1 as D gene, on 5 matching bases. V lost 1 base and J lost 1 base; the stretch between them is 13 bases long. From the germline V gene, CDR1 is MNHEY and CDR2 is SVGEGT. The CDR3 runs 16 residues from the cysteine to the phenylalanine. The retained sequence is limited to the CDR3, 48 bases, with the frame set at the first base.